This TCR beta chain stems from a study of blood T cell repertoires in COVID-19. Study-wide context: Sample material is recorded as cDNA or gDNA derived from T cells, B-cell-depleted T cells, or PBMCs.

There are 16 residues in the CDR3. The ends lost 4 bases at V and 1 base at J; junction bases unmatched: 11. Germline loops: CDR1 SGHNT, CDR2 YYREEE (reference sequence). In the source study's methods: Scientists estimated how many nucleated cells there were by amplifying reference gene primers. Profiled with immunoSEQ multiplex PCR; TCRdb holds only in-frame clones, not every one. V and J calls and clone size are those listed in that table; D and trimming were worked out from the DNA. The sample contains about 87,000 clones, roughly 84% of which appear only once. Recruited during active infection, patients (from Seattle) were subsequently followed longitudinally.

The chain combines TRBV5-4 with TRBJ2-7; 7 bases fit TRBD2. Input material: peripheral blood. The origin of this receptor is a woman at least 80 years old with COVID-19, enrolled during active disease. The CDR3 coding sequence is TGTGCCAGCAGCCTTCTGGGGGGGGATCAATCCTACGAGCAGTACTTC. This sequence encodes CASSLLGGDQSYEQYF.